This paragraph covers one T cell receptor (beta chain) sequence. As yet, its antigen is unknown. This entry comes from a study of cytomegalovirus exposure and HLA in healthy donors. Study at large: Unique TCRs from HLA-typed donors, around 93 million of them, were held in an early data release.

Study-wide findings and caveats: As immune exposure information, only CMV serostatus was available. Researchers counted 180 or so TCR beta chains as cytomegalovirus-associated.

PCR amplification relied on 60 Vbeta primers (plus 13 Jbeta primers). Libraries were prepared by immunoSEQ multiplex PCR; TCRdb keeps only in-frame clonotypes and omits some of them. This table has under 150,000 clones, about 82% appearing once. Unmatched junction bases numbered 3, after V lost 2 bases and J lost 4 bases. This CDR3 region has 16 residues. The germline V gene has CDR1 MNHEY and CDR2 SMNVEV (reference sequence). The V gene is TRBV27, the J gene TRBJ2-7; 15 nucleotides match TRBD2. Sequencing used PBMCs. The sequence was collected from a boy between 10 and 17 years old in good health and CMV-seronegative. CDR3 sequence reads: CASSLTGLAGGYEQYF. As DNA, the CDR3 is TGTGCCAGCAGTTTAACGGGACTAGCGGGAGGTTACGAGCAGTACTTC.